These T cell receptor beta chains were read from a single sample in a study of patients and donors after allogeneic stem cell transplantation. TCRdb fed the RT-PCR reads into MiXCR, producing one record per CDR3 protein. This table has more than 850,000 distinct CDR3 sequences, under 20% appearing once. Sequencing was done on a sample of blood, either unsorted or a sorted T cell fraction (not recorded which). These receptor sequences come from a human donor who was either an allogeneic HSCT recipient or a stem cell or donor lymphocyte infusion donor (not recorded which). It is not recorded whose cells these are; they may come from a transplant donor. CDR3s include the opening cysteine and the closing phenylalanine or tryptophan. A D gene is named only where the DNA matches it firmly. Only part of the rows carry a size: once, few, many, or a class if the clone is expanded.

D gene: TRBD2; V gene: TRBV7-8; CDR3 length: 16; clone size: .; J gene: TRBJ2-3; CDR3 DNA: TGTGCCGTGATTAACTTAGCCCGGGGGGGCACAGATACGCAGTATTTT; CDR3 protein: CAVINLARGGTDTQYF
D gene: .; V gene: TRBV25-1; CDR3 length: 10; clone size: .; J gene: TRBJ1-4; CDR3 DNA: TGTGCCATTCCGGGAGGGCCCCGGGTTTTT; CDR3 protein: CAIPGGPRVF
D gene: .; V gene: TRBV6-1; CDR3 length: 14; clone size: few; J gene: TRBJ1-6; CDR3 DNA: TGTGCCAGCAGCCTCGGGACCGGGTATTCACCCCTCCACTTT; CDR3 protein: CASSLGTGYSPLHF
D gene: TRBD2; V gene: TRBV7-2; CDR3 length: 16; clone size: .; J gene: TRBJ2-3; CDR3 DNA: TGTGCCAGCAGTCTGCCTGGGACTAGCGGGGACGGTACGCAGTATTTT; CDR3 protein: CASSLPGTSGDGTQYF
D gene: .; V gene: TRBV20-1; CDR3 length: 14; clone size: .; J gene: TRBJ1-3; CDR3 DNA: TGCAGTGCTAGGGCCCGCACGCGAGGAAACACCATATATTTT; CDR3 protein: CSARARTRGNTIYF
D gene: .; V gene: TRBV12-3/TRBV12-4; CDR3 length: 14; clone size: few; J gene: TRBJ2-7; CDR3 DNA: TGTGCCAGCAGTTTTCAACGAGGCCCCGGAATACAGTACTTC; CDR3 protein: CASSFQRGPGIQYF
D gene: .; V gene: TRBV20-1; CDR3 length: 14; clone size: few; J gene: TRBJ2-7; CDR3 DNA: TGCAGTGCTAGAGGTGAGGGTAGCCACAACGAGCAGTACTTC; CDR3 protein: CSARGEGSHNEQYF
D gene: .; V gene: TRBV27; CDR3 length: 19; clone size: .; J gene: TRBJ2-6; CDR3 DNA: TGTGCCAGCAGTTTGAGTGGGGAGACAGCGCACTCTGGGGCCAACGTCCTGACTTTC; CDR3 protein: CASSLSGETAHSGANVLTF
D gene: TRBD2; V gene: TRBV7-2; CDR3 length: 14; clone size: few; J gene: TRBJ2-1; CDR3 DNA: TGTGCCAGCAGCTTAACGGTCCTAGCGGTTGAGCAGTTCTTC; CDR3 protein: CASSLTVLAVEQFF
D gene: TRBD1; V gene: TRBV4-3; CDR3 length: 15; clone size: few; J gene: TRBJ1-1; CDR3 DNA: TGCGCCAGCAGCCAGGACCAGGGGGCAAGTACTGAAGCTTTCTTT; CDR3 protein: CASSQDQGASTEAFF
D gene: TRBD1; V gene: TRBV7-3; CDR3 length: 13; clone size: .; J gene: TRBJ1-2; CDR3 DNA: TGTGCCAGCAGCTTACGACAGGGGAATAGCTACACCTTC; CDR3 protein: CASSLRQGNSYTF
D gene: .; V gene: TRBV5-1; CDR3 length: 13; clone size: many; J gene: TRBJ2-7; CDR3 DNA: TGCGCCAGCAGCTTGAGACCCATAGAAGGGCAGTACTTC; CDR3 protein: CASSLRPIEGQYF
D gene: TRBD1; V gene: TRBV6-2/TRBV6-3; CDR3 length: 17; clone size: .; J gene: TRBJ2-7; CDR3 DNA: TGTGCCAGCAGTTTCACAGGACAGGACAACCTCCGCTACGAGCAGTACTTC; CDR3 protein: CASSFTGQDNLRYEQYF
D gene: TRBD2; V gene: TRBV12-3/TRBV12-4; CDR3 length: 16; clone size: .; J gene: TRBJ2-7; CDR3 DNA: TGTGCCAGCAGCCCCAGGACTTTGGCGGGGGCCTACGAGCAGTACTTC; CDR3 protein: CASSPRTLAGAYEQYF
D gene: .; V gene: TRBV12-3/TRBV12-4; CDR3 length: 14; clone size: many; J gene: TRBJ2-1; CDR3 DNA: TGTGCCAGCAGAACTAGCCTAGCGCGCAATGAGCAGTTCTTC; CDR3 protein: CASRTSLARNEQFF
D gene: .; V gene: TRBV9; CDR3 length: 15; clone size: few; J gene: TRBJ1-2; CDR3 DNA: TGTGCCAGCAGCACCCCGGACATTCCTCGTAGGGGCTACACCTTC; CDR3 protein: CASSTPDIPRRGYTF
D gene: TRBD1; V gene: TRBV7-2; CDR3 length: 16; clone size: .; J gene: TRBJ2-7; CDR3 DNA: TGTGCCAGCAGCTTAGGAGGGACAGACACCTCCTACGAGCAGTACTTC; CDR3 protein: CASSLGGTDTSYEQYF
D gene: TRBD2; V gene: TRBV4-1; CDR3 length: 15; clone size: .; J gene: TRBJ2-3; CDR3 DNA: TGCGCCAGCAGCCTAGGGGTTAGCGGGACAGATACGCAGTATTTT; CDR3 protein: CASSLGVSGTDTQYF
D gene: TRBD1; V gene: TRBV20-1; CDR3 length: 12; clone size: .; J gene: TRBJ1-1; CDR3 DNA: TGCAGTGCCTCGGACAGGACCACTGAAGCTTTCTTT; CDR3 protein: CSASDRTTEAFF
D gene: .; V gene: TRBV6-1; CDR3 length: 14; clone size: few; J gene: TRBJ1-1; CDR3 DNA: TGTGCCAGCAGTGGAGGGACACAAAACACTGAAGCTTTCTTT; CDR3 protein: CASSGGTQNTEAFF
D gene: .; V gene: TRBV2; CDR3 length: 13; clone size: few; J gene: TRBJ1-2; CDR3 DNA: TGTGCCAGCAGCTACCGTCCCTCACCTGGCTACACCTTC; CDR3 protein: CASSYRPSPGYTF
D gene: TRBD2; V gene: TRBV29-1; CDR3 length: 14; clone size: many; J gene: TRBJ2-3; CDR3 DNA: TGCAGCGTTGTTTTAGCGGGAAGGACAGATACGCAGTATTTT; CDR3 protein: CSVVLAGRTDTQYF
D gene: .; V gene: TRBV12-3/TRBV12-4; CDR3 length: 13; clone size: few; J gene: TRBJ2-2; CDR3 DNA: TGTGCCAGCACCTCAGCGGGCACCGGGGAGCTGTTTTTT; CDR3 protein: CASTSAGTGELFF
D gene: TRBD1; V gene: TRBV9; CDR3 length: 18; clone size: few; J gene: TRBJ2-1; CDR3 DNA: TGTGCCAGCAGCGTAGACCCCCCGGGACAGGGGCGAAACAATGAGCAGTTCTTC; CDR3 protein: CASSVDPPGQGRNNEQFF
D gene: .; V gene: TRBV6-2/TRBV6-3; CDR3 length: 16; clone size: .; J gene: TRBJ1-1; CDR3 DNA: TGTGCCAGCAGCCCGCCCCGCAGGAACATGAACACTGAAGCTTTCTTT; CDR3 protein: CASSPPRRNMNTEAFF
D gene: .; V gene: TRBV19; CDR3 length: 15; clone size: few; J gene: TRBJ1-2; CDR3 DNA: TGTGCCAGTAGTATGTCTTCCAGGGGTGGTGAAGGCTACACCTTC; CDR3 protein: CASSMSSRGGEGYTF
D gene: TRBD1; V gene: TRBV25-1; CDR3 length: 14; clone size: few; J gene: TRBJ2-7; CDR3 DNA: TGTGCCAGCAGTGACCCCGGGACAGGGTTCGAGCAGTACTTC; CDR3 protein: CASSDPGTGFEQYF
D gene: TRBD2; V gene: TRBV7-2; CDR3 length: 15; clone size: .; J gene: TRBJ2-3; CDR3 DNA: TGTGCCAGCAGCTTAGTTGGCGGGGGGCCAATTACGCAGTATTTT; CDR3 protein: CASSLVGGGPITQYF
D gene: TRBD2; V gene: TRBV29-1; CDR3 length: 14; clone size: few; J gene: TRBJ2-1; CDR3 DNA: TGCAGCGTTGGGACTAGCGGGAGGAGCAATGAGCAGTTCTTC; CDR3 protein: CSVGTSGRSNEQFF
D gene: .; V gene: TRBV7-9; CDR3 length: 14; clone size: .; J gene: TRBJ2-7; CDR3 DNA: TGTGCCAGCAGCCCTGTTGGGGGGTCCTACGAGCAGTACTTC; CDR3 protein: CASSPVGGSYEQYF
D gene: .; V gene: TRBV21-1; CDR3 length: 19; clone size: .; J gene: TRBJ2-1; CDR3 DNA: TGTGCCAGCAGCAAAGTCAGGGCTAGCGGGGGGACCACCTACAATGAGCAGTTCTTC; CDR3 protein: CASSKVRASGGTTYNEQFF
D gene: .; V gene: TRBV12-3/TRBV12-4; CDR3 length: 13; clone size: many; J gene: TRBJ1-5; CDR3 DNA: TGTGCCAGCATGCGGGGAGGGGGTCAGCCCCAGCATTTT; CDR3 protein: CASMRGGGQPQHF
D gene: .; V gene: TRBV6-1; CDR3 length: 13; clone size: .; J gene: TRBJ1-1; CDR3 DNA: TGTGCCAGCAGGCAAGTCGGGGGGACTGAAGCTTTCTTT; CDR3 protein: CASRQVGGTEAFF
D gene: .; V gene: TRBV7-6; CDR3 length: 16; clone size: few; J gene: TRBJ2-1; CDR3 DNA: TGTGCCAGCAGCTTAACTCCTACAGGGATTGACAATGAGCAGTTCTTC; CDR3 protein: CASSLTPTGIDNEQFF
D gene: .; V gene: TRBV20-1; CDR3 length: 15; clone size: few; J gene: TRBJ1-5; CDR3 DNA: TGCAGTGCTAGAGGCAGCCAGGGTTTTAGTCAGCCCCAGCATTTT; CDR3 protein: CSARGSQGFSQPQHF
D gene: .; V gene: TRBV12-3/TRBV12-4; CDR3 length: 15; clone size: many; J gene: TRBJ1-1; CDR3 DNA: TGTGCCAGCAGTCAACCCACCGGGGGGAACACTGAAGCTTTCTTT; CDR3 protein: CASSQPTGGNTEAFF
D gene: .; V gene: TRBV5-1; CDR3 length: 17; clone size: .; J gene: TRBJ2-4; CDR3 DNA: TGCGCCAGCAGCTTTACCCCCAATACAGGGAGCAAAAACATTCAGTACTTC; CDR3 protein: CASSFTPNTGSKNIQYF
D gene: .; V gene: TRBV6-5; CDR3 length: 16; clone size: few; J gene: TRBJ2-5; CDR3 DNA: TGTGCCAGCAGTTACGAAGCCAGAACGTACCAAGAGACCCAGTACTTC; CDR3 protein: CASSYEARTYQETQYF
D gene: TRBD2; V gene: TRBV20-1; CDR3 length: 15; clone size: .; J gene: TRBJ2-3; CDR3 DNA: TGCAGTGCTACCCTGCCCTCAAGCGGGGCAGATACGCAGTATTTT; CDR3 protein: CSATLPSSGADTQYF
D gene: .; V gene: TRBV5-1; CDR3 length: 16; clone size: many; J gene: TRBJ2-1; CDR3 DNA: TGCGCCAGCAGCTTGGGTCTCGGAAGCTCCTACAATGAGCAGTTCTTC; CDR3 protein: CASSLGLGSSYNEQFF
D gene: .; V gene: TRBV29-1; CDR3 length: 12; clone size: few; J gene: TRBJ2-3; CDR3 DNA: TGCAGCGTTAACGGGCGCGCAGATACGCAGTATTTT; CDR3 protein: CSVNGRADTQYF
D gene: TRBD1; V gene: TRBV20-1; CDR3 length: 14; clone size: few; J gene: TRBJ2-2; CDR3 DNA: TGCAGTGCTAGACCCGACAGGGTTCCCGGGGAGCTGTTTTTT; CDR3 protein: CSARPDRVPGELFF
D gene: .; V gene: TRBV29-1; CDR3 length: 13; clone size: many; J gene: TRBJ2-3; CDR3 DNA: TGCAGCGTTTCGGGACGGGAGCGAGATACGCAGTATTTT; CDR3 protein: CSVSGRERDTQYF
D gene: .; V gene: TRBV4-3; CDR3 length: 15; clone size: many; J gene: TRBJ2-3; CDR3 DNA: TGCGCCAGCAGCCACGGGACTTTGGAGGTAGATACGCAGTATTTT; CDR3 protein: CASSHGTLEVDTQYF
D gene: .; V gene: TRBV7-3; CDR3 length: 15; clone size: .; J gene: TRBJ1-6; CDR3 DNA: TGTGCCAGCAGCGCCAGGGGAGTGCGGAATTCACCCCTCCACTTT; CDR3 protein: CASSARGVRNSPLHF
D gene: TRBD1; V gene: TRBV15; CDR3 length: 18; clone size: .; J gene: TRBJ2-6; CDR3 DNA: TGTGCCACCAGCAAGACAGGGGGACTTAGTTCTGGGGCCAACGTCCTGACTTTC; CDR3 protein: CATSKTGGLSSGANVLTF